The 15 T cell receptor beta chains presented below share a single source sample, sequenced in a study of cytomegalovirus exposure and HLA in healthy donors. The method was immunoSEQ multiplex PCR; TCRdb's version includes in-frame clones alone and lacks a portion of them. Of around 99,000 clones listed, 88% are singletons. Sequences were obtained from PBMCs. The receptor set was obtained from a woman aged 18-29 years in good health and CMV-seronegative.

This clone has a handful of counts. This chain connects TRBV20-1 to TRBJ1-1; no definite D call. Trimming took 7 bases from V and 0 from J, leaving 6 bases between them. The germline gives CDR1 DFQATT, CDR2 SNEGSKA (reference sequence). CDR3 size: 11 residues. CDR3 protein: CSVGVNTEAFF. For the CDR3, the DNA is TGCAGTGTCGGAGTGAACACTGAAGCTTTCTTT.

This sequence joins TRBV5-1 and TRBJ1-2, with TRBD1 matching over 7 bases. CDR1 SGHRS and CDR2 YFSETQ come from the germline V gene. J was trimmed by 4 bases and V by 0 bases; bases with no gene match: 6. The CDR3 has 15 amino acids. This CDR3 is CASSLEPTGPYGYTF. CDR3 nucleotides: TGCGCCAGCAGCTTGGAGCCGACAGGGCCCTATGGCTACACCTTC. Based on the CDR3 plus reference TRBV5-1 and TRBJ1-2, the full variable domain is KAGVTQTPRYLIKTRGQQVTLSCSPISGHRSVSWYQQTPGQGLQFLFEYFSETQRNKGNFPGRFSGRQFSNSRSEMNVSTLELGDSALYLCASSLEPTGPYGYTFGSGTRLTVV.

This clone showed up just once. The chain links TRBV10-3 to TRBJ1-5, with 7 bases matching TRBD1. V was pared by 4 bases and J by 11 bases, with 5 bases of the junction left unmatched. This CDR3 comprises 12 residues. Germline-derived CDR1 and CDR2 are ENHRY and SYGVKD. The CDR3 loop reads CAISGEQGTQHF. In DNA, the CDR3 is TGTGCCATCAGTGGGGAACAGGGGACCCAGCATTTT.

There are a few counts of this clone. The rearrangement uses TRBV29-1 and TRBJ1-1; D not certain. This CDR3 is built from 14 residues. Germline loops: CDR1 SQVTM, CDR2 ANQGSEA. Trimming cost V 4 bases and J 0 bases, with 12 bases left between them. The CDR3 protein is CSVGLAVMNTEAFF. The CDR3 nucleotides are TGCAGCGTTGGGTTGGCCGTAATGAACACTGAAGCTTTCTTT.

The J gene is TRBJ2-5, the V gene TRBV28, with 10 nucleotides matching TRBD2. V lost 6 bases and J lost 0; bases outside the gene matches: 13. The length of the CDR3 is 18 residues. CDR1 MDHEN and CDR2 SYDVKM come from the germline V gene. The CDR3 spells CASRRGTSAVSYQETQYF. CDR3 coding DNA: TGTGCCAGCAGGAGGGGGACTAGCGCGGTATCCTACCAAGAGACCCAGTACTTC.

The chain couples TRBV28 to TRBJ1-1; no clear D. V was clipped by 3 bases and J by 3 bases, with 11 bases between them. The CDR3 loop spans 14 amino acids. Per germline, CDR1 MDHEN and CDR2 SYDVKM. CDR3 sequence reads: CASSLKVRYTEAFF. CDR3 nucleotides: TGTGCCAGCAGTTTGAAGGTGAGGTACACTGAAGCTTTCTTT.

This rearrangement joins TRBV9 to TRBJ1-2; D might be TRBD1 (5 bases). Germline V gene sequence: CDR1 SGDLS, CDR2 YYNGEE. Between the trimmed V and J ends, which lost 3 bases and 4 bases, there was a span of 13 bases. The CDR3 extends over 14 amino acids. CDR3 residues: CASSGGGDGYGYTF. CDR3 DNA: TGTGCCAGCAGCGGCGGCGGGGACGGCTATGGCTACACCTTC. Full variable domain (remainder filled in from reference TRBV9 and TRBJ1-2): DSGVTQTPKHLITATGQRVTLRCSPRSGDLSVYWYQQSLDQGLQFLIQYYNGEERAKGNILERFSAQQFPDLHSELNLSSLELGDSALYFCASSGGGDGYGYTFGSGTRLTVV.

The chain's CDR3 is CASSQGHAGQANTEAFF. The CDR3 nucleotides read TGCGCCAGCAGCCAAGGTCACGCGGGACAGGCGAACACTGAAGCTTTCTTT. V gene TRBV4-1 combines with J gene TRBJ1-1; 8 nucleotides agree with TRBD1. CDR1 and CDR2 from the germline V gene are MGHRA and YSYEKL. CDR3 length: 17 residues. V lost 1 base and J lost 1; bases outside the gene matches: 8.

V usage is TRBV2 and J usage is TRBJ2-2; 7 positions match TRBD2. The V gene's germline CDR1 is SNHLY and CDR2 FYNNEI. V lost 6 bases, J lost 6 bases, and 4 bases stayed unmatched. The CDR3 totals 13 residues. CDR3 amino acids: CASRLAVSGELFF. The CDR3 nucleotides are TGTGCCAGCAGGCTAGCGGTATCCGGGGAGCTGTTTTTT.

The chain carries TRBV7-8 and TRBJ2-1; perhaps TRBD1 as D (5 bases). The CDR3 is 13 amino acids. V lost 5 bases to trimming and J lost 5 bases, with 10 bases between them. CDR1 is SGHVS, CDR2 FQNEAQ, per germline. This CDR3 is CASSPPRDNEQFF. The DNA for the CDR3 is TGTGCCAGCAGCCCCCCCAGGGACAATGAGCAGTTCTTC.

The rearrangement links TRBV6-1 to TRBJ1-1; TRBD1 aligns across 8 bases. V shed 0 bases, J shed 2 bases, and the junction held 2 bases outside the gene matches. Germline CDR1 reads MNHNS; CDR2 reads SASEGT. The CDR3 covers 15 residues. This chain's CDR3 is CASSEAGTGNTEAFF. In DNA, the CDR3 is TGTGCCAGCAGTGAAGCCGGGACAGGCAACACTGAAGCTTTCTTT.

This chain joins TRBV30 and TRBJ2-2; tentative D call: TRBD1 (6 bases). V lost 7 bases to trimming and J lost 6 bases, with 27 bases between them. This CDR3 contains 17 residues. CDR1 and CDR2 (germline): GTSNPN, SVGIG (reference sequence). CDR3 region: CALRTEASRLNAGELFF. The CDR3, as DNA: TGTGCCTTAAGGACAGAAGCTTCTCGGCTAAACGCCGGGGAGCTGTTTTTT.

The rearrangement links TRBV5-4 to TRBJ1-2; 7 positions match TRBD1. Germline V gene lookup returns CDR1 SGHNT and CDR2 YYREEE (reference sequence). This CDR3 contains 14 residues. Losses at the gene ends were 2 bases for V and 4 bases for J; bases not matched to a gene: 5. CDR3 loop: CASSFRDSFYGYTF. CDR3 nucleotides: TGTGCCAGCAGCTTCCGGGACAGCTTCTATGGCTACACCTTC.

The chain has TRBV2 and TRBJ2-3; a weak D match, TRBD1 (5 bases). Trimming shortened V by 1 base and J by 0 bases, and 14 bases separated the two germline ends. The CDR3 has 17 amino acids. CDR1 is SNHLY, CDR2 FYNNEI, per germline. DNA of the CDR3: TGTGCCAGCAGTGAAGGGGGCTGGGGAACTAGCACAGATACGCAGTATTTT. This encodes CASSEGGWGTSTDTQYF.

The chain has TRBV7-9 and TRBJ2-3; TRBD2 aligns across 7 bases. Germline V CDR1 and CDR2: SEHNR, FQNEAQ (reference sequence). Trimming took 2 bases from V and 6 from J; bases not matched to a gene: 5. The CDR3 has 14 amino acids. CDR3 sequence (DNA): TGTGCCAGCAGCTTATCGGCGGGAGACGATACGCAGTATTTT. Protein: CASSLSAGDDTQYF.